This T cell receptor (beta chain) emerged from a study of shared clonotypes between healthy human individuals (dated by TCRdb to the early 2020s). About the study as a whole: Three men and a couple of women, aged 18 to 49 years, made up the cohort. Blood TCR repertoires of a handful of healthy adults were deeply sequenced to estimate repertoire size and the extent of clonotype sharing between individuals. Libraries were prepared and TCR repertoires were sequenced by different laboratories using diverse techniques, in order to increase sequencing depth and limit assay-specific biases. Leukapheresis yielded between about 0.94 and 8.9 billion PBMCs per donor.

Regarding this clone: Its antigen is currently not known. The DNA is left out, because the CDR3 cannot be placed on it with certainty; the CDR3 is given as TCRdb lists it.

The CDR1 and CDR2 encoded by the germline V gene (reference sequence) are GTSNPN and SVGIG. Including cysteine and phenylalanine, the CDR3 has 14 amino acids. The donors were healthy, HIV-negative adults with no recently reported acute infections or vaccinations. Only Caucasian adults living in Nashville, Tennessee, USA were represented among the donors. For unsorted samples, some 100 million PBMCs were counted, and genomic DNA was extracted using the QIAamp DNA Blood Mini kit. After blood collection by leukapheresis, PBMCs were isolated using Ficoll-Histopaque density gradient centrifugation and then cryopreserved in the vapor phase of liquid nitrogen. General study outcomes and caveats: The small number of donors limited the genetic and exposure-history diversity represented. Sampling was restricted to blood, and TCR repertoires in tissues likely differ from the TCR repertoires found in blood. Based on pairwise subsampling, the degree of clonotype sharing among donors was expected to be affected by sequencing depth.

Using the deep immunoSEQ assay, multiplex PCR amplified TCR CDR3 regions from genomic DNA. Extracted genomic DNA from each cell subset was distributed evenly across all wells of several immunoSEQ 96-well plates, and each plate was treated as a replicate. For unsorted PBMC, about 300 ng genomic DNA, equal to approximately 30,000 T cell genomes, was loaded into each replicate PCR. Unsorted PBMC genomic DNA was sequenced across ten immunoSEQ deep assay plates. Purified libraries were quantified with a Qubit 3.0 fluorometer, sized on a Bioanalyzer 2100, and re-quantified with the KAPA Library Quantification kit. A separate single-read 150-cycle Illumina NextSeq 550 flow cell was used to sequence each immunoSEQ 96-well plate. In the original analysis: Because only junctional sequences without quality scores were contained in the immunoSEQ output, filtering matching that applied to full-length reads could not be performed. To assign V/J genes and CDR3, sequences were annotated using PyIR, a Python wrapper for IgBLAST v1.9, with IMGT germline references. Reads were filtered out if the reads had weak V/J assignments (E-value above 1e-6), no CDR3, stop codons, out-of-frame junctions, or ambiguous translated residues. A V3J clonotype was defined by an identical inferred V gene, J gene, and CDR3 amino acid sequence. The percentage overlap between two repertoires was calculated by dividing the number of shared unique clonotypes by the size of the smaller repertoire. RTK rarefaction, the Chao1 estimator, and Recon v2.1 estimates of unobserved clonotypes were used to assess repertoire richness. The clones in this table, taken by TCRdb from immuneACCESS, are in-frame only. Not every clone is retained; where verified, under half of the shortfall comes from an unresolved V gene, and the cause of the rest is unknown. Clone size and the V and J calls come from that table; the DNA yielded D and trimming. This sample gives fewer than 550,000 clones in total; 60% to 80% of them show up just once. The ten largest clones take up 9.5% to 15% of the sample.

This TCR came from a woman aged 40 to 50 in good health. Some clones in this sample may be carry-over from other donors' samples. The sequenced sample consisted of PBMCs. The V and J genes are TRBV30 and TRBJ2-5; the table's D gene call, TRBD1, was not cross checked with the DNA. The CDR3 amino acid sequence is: CAWSEGFFGETQYF.